The 17 T cell receptor beta chains given below trace back to one sample, sequenced in a study of cytomegalovirus exposure and HLA in healthy donors. 60 Vbeta and 13 Jbeta primers were used in PCR. Produced via immunoSEQ multiplex PCR; TCRdb's table is partial and in-frame only. The sample carries about 160,000 clones, around 76% recorded once. Input material: PBMCs. The receptor set was obtained from a man aged 60 to 69 in good health and CMV-seronegative.

The V gene is TRBV5-4, the J gene TRBJ1-1; D ambiguous. Per the germline V gene, CDR1 is SGHNT and CDR2 is YYREEE (reference sequence). V lost 0 bases to trimming and J lost 0 bases, with 9 bases between them. The CDR3 covers 15 residues. The CDR3 nucleotides read TGTGCCAGCAGCTTGGTATCTACTATGAACACTGAAGCTTTCTTT. This codes for CASSLVSTMNTEAFF.

The V call is TRBV7-2, the J call TRBJ2-1, with 9 bases matching TRBD2. The CDR3 is 15 residues long. Germline V gene sequence: CDR1 SGHTA, CDR2 FQGNSA. J lost 5 bases, V lost 0 bases, and 2 bases had no gene match. The CDR3 loop is CASSLASGRHNEQFF. CDR3 in DNA: TGTGCCAGCAGCTTAGCCAGCGGGAGGCACAATGAGCAGTTCTTC.

V and J are TRBV30 and TRBJ1-4; possibly TRBD1 for D (5 bases). V lost 3 bases, J lost 2 bases, and 10 bases lay in between. The CDR3 contains 14 residues. Germline V gene data show CDR1 as GTSNPN and CDR2 as SVGIG (reference sequence). DNA for the CDR3: TGTGCCTGGAGCATGGGGGGGACTAATGAAAAACTGTTTTTT. Protein: CAWSMGGTNEKLFF. Using reference TRBV30 and TRBJ1-4 for the parts outside the CDR3, the full variable domain is SQTIHQWPATLVQPVGSPLSLECTVEGTSNPNLYWYRQAAGRGLQLLFYSVGIGQISSEVPQNLSASRPQDRQFILSSKKLLLSDSGFYLCAWSMGGTNEKLFFGSGTQLSVL.

This clone was picked up a small number of times. The rearrangement links TRBV7-9 to TRBJ1-3; a possible D gene is TRBD1 (5 bases). Germline-derived CDR1 and CDR2 are SEHNR and FQNEAQ (reference sequence). V was pared by 1 base and J by 4 bases, with 11 bases between. This CDR3 region has 15 residues. CDR3 sequence (DNA): TGTGCCAGCAGCTTAGGTCCAGGGTCCGGAAACACCATATATTTT. This encodes CASSLGPGSGNTIYF.

The V gene is TRBV5-6, the J gene TRBJ2-3, with 8 bases matching TRBD2. The germline CDR1 and CDR2 sequences are SGHDT and YYEEEE. The CDR3 is made up of 17 amino acids. V gave up 2 bases and J gave up 2 bases; unmatched junction bases: 10. CDR3 nucleotide sequence: TGTGCCAGCAGCTTCCCCGGGCGCGGGGGGTTCACAGATACGCAGTATTTT. It specifies CASSFPGRGGFTDTQYF.

The V and J genes are TRBV6-6 and TRBJ2-7; 9 nucleotides match TRBD2. Germline-derived CDR1 and CDR2 are MNHNY and SVGAGI (reference sequence). V shed 4 bases and J 7 bases; nucleotides not matched to a gene: 2. The CDR3 contains 12 residues. As DNA, the CDR3 is TGTGCCAGCAGTTGGGCGGGAGGGGAGCAGTACTTC. This encodes CASSWAGGEQYF.

The J gene is TRBJ2-1, the V gene TRBV10-1, with a weak D call TRBD2 (6 bases). Germline V gives CDR1 WNHNN, CDR2 SYGVQD (reference sequence). Deletions cut 9 bases from V and 6 bases from J, with 18 bases between. The CDR3 totals 14 residues. CDR3 loop: CARRRGGSINEQFF. The CDR3 coding sequence is TGCGCCAGGCGGAGGGGCGGGTCCATCAATGAGCAGTTCTTC.

Concerning this clone itself: Distinct nucleotide sequences in the sample also encode this CDR3. The chain uses TRBV10-3 and TRBJ2-5; 9 positions agree with TRBD2. The end of the DNA is better explained by TRBJ2-7, so the J call may be wrong. CDR1 is ENHRY and CDR2 is SYGVKD in the germline V gene. The CDR3 consists of 15 residues. CDR3 sequence: CAISESSGSSYEQYF. The CDR3 coding sequence is TGTGCCATCAGTGAGTCTAGCGGGAGCTCCTACGAGCAGTACTTC.

This chain links TRBV7-8 with TRBJ2-1, with 9 bases identical to TRBD2. Germline CDR1 reads SGHVS; CDR2 reads FQNEAQ. Trimming cost V 4 bases and J 2 bases; bases outside gene matches: 18. The CDR3 consists of 20 residues. The CDR3 sequence: CASSSRTTGPGLAPYNEQFF. The CDR3 DNA sequence: TGTGCCAGCAGCTCTCGAACGACAGGACCGGGACTAGCTCCCTACAATGAGCAGTTCTTC.

The table lists this clone with a few counts. The V gene is TRBV27, the J gene TRBJ1-1; D unclear. Per the germline V gene, CDR1 is MNHEY and CDR2 is SMNVEV (reference sequence). This CDR3 is built from 15 residues. Trimming shortened V by 4 bases and J by 1 base, and 13 bases separated the two germline ends. Written as DNA, the CDR3 is TGTGCCAGCAGTTCCCCTCTTCGCGCGAACACTGAAGCTTTCTTT. This translates into CASSSPLRANTEAFF.

This chain connects TRBV28 to TRBJ2-3; 11 bases line up with TRBD2. The germline V gene encodes CDR1 MDHEN and CDR2 SYDVKM. V gave up 4 bases and J gave up 3 bases; unmatched junction bases: 12. The CDR3 totals 18 residues. CDR3 nucleotide sequence: TGTGCCAGCAGTTACGGGACTAGCGGTGGTTGGGGTACAGATACGCAGTATTTT. This codes for CASSYGTSGGWGTDTQYF.

The genes are TRBV6-1 and TRBJ2-3; 7 bases are shared with TRBD1. This CDR3 region has 13 residues. Looked up from germline, CDR1 is MNHNS and CDR2 is SASEGT. The J segment lost 3 bases and the V segment lost 7 bases, leaving 4 bases of the junction unmatched. CDR3 amino acids: CASIPGQTDTQYF. The CDR3, as DNA: TGTGCCAGCATCCCGGGACAGACAGATACGCAGTATTTT.

There are a few counts of this clone. V gene TRBV7-2 combines with J gene TRBJ1-4, with D perhaps matching TRBD1 (6 bases). The CDR3 has 14 amino acids. Germline CDR1 reads SGHTA; CDR2 reads FQGNSA. Trimming stripped 1 base from V and 8 bases from J, with 11 bases between. The CDR3 region is CASSLGGRLEKLFF. For the CDR3, the DNA is TGTGCCAGCAGCTTAGGGGGGCGTCTGGAAAAACTGTTTTTT.

This clone has only one observation. The CDR3 nucleotides read TGTGCCAGCAGCTTAGCACGACTAGCCTCCGATGAGCAGTTCTTC. Translating it yields CASSLARLASDEQFF. This chain connects TRBV7-8 to TRBJ2-1, with 7 positions matching TRBD2. This CDR3 has 15 residues. Germline V CDR1 and CDR2: SGHVS, FQNEAQ. J gave up 8 bases and V 0 bases, and 7 bases lay outside the gene matches. Using reference TRBV7-8 and TRBJ2-1 for the parts outside the CDR3, the full variable domain is GAGVSQSPRYKVAKRGQDVALRCDPISGHVSLFWYQQALGQGPEFLTYFQNEAQLDKSGLPSDRFFAERPEGSVSTLKIQRTQQEDSAVYLCASSLARLASDEQFFGPGTRLTVL.

The genes are TRBV4-1 and TRBJ2-7; a possible D gene is TRBD2 (5 bases). There are 13 residues in the CDR3. Germline V gene data show CDR1 as MGHRA and CDR2 as YSYEKL. V shed 2 bases and J shed 7 bases, with 12 bases lying between them. CDR3 protein: CASSQPRGSEQYF. The CDR3 nucleotides are TGCGCCAGCAGCCAACCGCGAGGGTCGGAGCAGTACTTC.

This rearrangement joins TRBV10-3 to TRBJ1-1; D call uncertain. The germline V gene encodes CDR1 ENHRY and CDR2 SYGVKD. CDR3 length: 13 amino acids. V dropped 0 bases and J dropped 12 bases, with 14 bases sitting between them. The DNA for the CDR3 is TGTGCCATCAGTGAGTCATTGTTCGAGTCGACTTTCTTT. Translating it yields CAISESLFESTFF.

V and J are TRBV6-6 and TRBJ2-7, with D maybe TRBD2 (7 bases). Germline values: CDR1 MNHNY, CDR2 SVGAGI (reference sequence). Deletions cut 6 bases from V and 5 bases from J, with 14 bases between. This CDR3 has 13 amino acids. The CDR3 DNA is TGTGCCAGCAGCCGTACAGGGAGGGACGAGCAGTACTTC. As protein: CASSRTGRDEQYF.